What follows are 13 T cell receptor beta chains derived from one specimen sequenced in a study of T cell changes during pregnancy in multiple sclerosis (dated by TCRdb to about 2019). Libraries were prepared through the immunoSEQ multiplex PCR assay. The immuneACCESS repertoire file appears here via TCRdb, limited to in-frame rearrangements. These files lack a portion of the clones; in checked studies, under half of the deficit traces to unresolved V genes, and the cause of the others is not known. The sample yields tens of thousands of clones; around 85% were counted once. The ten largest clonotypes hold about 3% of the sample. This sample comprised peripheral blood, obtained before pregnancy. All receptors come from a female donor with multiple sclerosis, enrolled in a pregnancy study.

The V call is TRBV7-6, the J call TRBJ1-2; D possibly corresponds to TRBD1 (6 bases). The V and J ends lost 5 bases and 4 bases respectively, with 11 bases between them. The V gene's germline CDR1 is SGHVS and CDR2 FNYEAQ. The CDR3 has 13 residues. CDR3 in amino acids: CASSPRGPYGYTF. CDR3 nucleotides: TGTGCCAGCAGCCCCAGGGGTCCCTATGGCTACACCTTC. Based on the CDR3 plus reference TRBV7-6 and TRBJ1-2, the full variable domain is GAGVSQSPRYKVTKRGQDVALRCDPISGHVSLYWYRQALGQGPEFLTYFNYEAQQDKSGLPNDRFSAERPEGSISTLTIQRTEQRDSAMYRCASSPRGPYGYTFGSGTRLTVV.

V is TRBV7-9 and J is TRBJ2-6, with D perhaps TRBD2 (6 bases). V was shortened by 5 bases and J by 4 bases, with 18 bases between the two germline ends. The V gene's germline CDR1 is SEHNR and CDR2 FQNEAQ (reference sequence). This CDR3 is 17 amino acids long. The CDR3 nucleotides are TGTGCCAGCAGCCCTCCCAAAGGGGCGGGGGGGGCCAACGTCCTGACTTTC. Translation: CASSPPKGAGGANVLTF.

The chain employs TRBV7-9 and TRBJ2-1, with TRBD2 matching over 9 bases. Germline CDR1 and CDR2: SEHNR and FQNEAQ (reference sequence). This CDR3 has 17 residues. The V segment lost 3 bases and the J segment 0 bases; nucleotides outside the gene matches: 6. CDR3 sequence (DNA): TGTGCCAGCAGCTTTAGTAGCGGGGGCAGCTCCTACAATGAGCAGTTCTTC. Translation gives CASSFSSGGSSYNEQFF.

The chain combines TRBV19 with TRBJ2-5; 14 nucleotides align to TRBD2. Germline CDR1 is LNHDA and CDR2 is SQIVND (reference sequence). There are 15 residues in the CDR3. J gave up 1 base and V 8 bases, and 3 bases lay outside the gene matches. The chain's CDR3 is CASSGLAGAQETQYF. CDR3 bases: TGTGCCAGTTCGGGACTAGCGGGAGCCCAAGAGACCCAGTACTTC.

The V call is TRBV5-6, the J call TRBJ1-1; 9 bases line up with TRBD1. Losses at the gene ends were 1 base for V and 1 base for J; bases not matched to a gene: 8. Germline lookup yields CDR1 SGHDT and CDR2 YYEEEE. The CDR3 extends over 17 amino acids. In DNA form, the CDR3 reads TGTGCCAGCAGCTTGTACAGGGGGCGGGTTTGGAACACTGAAGCTTTCTTT. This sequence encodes CASSLYRGRVWNTEAFF.

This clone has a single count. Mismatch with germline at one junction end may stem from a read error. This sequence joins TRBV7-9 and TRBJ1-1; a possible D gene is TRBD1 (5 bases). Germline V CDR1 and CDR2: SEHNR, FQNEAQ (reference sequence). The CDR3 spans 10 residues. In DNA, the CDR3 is TGTGCCAGCAGCTTAGGGCGGGGGGGATTT. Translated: CASSLGRGGF.

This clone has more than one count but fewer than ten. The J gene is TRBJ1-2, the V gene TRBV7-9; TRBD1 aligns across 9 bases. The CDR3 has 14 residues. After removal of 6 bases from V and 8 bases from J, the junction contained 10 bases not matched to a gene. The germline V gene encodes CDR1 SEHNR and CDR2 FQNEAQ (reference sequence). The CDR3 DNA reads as TGTGCCAGCAGTGACCCGGGACAGGGAGTCGGCTACACCTTC. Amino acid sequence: CASSDPGQGVGYTF.

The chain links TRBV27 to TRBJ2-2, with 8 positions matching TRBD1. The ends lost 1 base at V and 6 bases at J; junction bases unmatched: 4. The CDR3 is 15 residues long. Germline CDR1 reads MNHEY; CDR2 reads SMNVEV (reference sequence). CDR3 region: CASSLWHRGAGELFF. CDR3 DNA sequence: TGTGCCAGCAGTTTATGGCACAGGGGGGCCGGGGAGCTGTTTTTT.

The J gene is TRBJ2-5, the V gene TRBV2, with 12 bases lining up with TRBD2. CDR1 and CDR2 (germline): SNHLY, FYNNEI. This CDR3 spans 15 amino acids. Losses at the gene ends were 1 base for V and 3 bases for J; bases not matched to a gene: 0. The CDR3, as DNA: TGTGCCAGCAGTGAAGGACTAGCGGGAGAAGAGACCCAGTACTTC. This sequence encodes CASSEGLAGEETQYF.

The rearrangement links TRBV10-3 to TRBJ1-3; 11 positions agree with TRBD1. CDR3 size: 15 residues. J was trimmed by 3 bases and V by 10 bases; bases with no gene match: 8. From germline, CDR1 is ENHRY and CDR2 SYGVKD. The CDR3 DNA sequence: TGTGCCACCGAAGAGGGACAGGGGGATGGAAACACCATATATTTT. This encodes CATEEGQGDGNTIYF.

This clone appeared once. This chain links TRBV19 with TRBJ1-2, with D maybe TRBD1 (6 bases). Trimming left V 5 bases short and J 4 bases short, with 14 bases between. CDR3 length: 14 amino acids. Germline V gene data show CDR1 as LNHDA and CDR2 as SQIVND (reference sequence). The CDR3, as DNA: TGTGCCAGTAGTTCAACAGGGATCGGCTATGGCTACACCTTC. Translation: CASSSTGIGYGYTF.

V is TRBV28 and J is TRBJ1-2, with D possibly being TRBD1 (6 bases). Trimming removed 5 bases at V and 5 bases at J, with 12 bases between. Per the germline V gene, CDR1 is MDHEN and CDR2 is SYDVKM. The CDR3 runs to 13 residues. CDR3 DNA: TGTGCCAGCAGTGAACAGGGTGTGTATGGCTACACCTTC. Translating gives CASSEQGVYGYTF.

The CDR3 here is CASRLTGTGFGYTF. Written as DNA, the CDR3 is TGTGCCAGCAGGTTAACCGGGACAGGGTTCGGCTACACCTTC. The chain recombines TRBV25-1 with TRBJ1-2, with 9 bases lining up with TRBD1. Germline CDR1 and CDR2: MGHDK and SYGVNS. CDR3 length: 14 residues. V lost 6 bases and J lost 8; bases outside the gene matches: 10.